Following are 13 T cell receptor beta chains from one sample sequenced in a study of spatial heterogeneity in lung cancer. Time point specified: sample taken at primary tumor resection. TCRdb used MiXCR to reprocess the 5' RACE reads, holding one entry per CDR3 protein. The table lists about 38,000 distinct CDR3 sequences, around 7.5% of them singletons, with 25% to 35% in the top ten. The input for sequencing was PBMCs, taken at surgery. The receptors here all came from a male donor with early-stage non-small cell lung cancer.

This clonotype was seen ten or more times. V gene TRBV7-9 combines with J gene TRBJ2-2; D may correspond to TRBD1 or TRBD2 (5 bases each). The germline V and J ends were trimmed by 1 base and 4 bases, with 10 bases remaining between them. The CDR3 totals 15 residues. Per the germline V gene, CDR1 is SEHNR and CDR2 is FQNEAQ (reference sequence). The CDR3 reads CASSLVEGPTGELFF. The CDR3 DNA is TGTGCCAGCAGCTTAGTAGAGGGACCCACCGGGGAGCTGTTTTTT. Supplemented by reference TRBV7-9 and TRBJ2-2, the full variable domain reads DTGVSQNPRHKITKRGQNVTFRCDPISEHNRLYWYRQTLGQGPEFLTYFQNEAQLEKSRLLSDRFSAERPKGSFSTLEIQRTEQGDSAMYLCASSLVEGPTGELFFGEGSRLTVL.

This clonotype was counted many times. The gene calls are TRBV12-3 or TRBV12-4 and TRBJ1-1, with D possibly being TRBD1 (5 bases). Trimming stripped 6 bases from V and 1 base from J, with 9 bases between. There are 13 residues in the CDR3. Written as DNA, the CDR3 is TGTGCCAGCAGGGACACGGGGAACACTGAAGCTTTCTTT. It is translated as CASRDTGNTEAFF.

The chain carries TRBV6-2 or TRBV6-3 and TRBJ1-6; maybe TRBD1 (5 bases). Between the trimmed V and J ends, which lost 6 bases and 8 bases, there was a span of 11 bases. This CDR3 is built from 13 residues. Germline CDR1 is MNHEY and CDR2 is SVGEGT. In DNA, the CDR3 is TGTGCCAGCAGGGTGGGGGACCATTCACCCCTCCACTTT. Translation: CASRVGDHSPLHF.

This clonotype came up many times. The rearrangement uses TRBV29-1 and TRBJ1-4, with D possibly being TRBD1 (6 bases). The CDR3 extends over 12 amino acids. V gave up 7 bases and J gave up 8 bases, with 14 bases separating them. Germline CDR1 SQVTM, CDR2 ANQGSEA. The CDR3 DNA reads TGCAGCGGGAGACAGGATGGGGAAAAACTGTTTTTT. Translation: CSGRQDGEKLFF.

This clonotype was detected ten times or more. This sequence joins TRBV6-6 and TRBJ2-7, with D hard to call. Trimming shortened V by 6 bases and J by 5 bases, and 8 bases separated the two germline ends. CDR3 size: 11 residues. Germline V gene data show CDR1 as MNHNY and CDR2 as SVGAGI (reference sequence). CDR3 sequence (DNA): TGTGCCAGCAGCACAACACACGAGCAGTACTTC. It is translated as CASSTTHEQYF.

This clonotype has ten or more counts. The chain employs TRBV7-3 and TRBJ2-7, with D maybe TRBD2 (6 bases). Trimming cost V 2 bases and J 3 bases, with 20 bases left between them. CDR3 length: 17 amino acids. Germline-derived CDR1 and CDR2 are SGHTA and FQGTGA. The CDR3 nucleotides read TGTGCCAGCAGCTTAGGAGGGGACGGCCATCCCAACTACGAGCAGTACGTC. Translated, it gives CASSLGGDGHPNYEQYV.

This clonotype appeared many times. The CDR3 DNA sequence: TGTGCCAGCAGCCACCCGGGAGGGTTGAATGAGCAGTTCTTC. Its translation: CASSHPGGLNEQFF. The chain couples TRBV7-9 to TRBJ2-1; TRBD2 aligns across 8 bases. Germline trimming cut 5 bases from V and 7 bases from J; bases unmatched to any gene: 7. The length of the CDR3 is 14 residues. CDR1 SEHNR and CDR2 FQNEAQ come from the germline V gene (reference sequence).

The chain couples TRBV2 to TRBJ2-2, with 10 bases matching TRBD2. The CDR3 is 15 residues long. Per the germline V gene, CDR1 is SNHLY and CDR2 is FYNNEI. The V and J ends lost 4 bases and 1 base, in that order; junction bases with no gene match: 0. Written as DNA, the CDR3 is TGTGCCAGCAGTGGACTAGCGGGGAACACCGGGGAGCTGTTTTTT. This translates into CASSGLAGNTGELFF.

The V call is TRBV9, the J call TRBJ1-5, with TRBD1 as a possible D gene (6 bases). The CDR3 sequence is 14 residues long. V lost 4 bases to trimming and J lost 3 bases, with 11 bases between them. Looked up from germline, CDR1 is SGDLS and CDR2 is YYNGEE. The CDR3 nucleotides read TGTGCCAGCAGCCGGGACAATTCCAATCAGCCCCAGCATTTT. Translating gives CASSRDNSNQPQHF.

This clonotype appeared a few times. The chain combines TRBV7-3 with TRBJ2-1; D may be TRBD2 (6 bases). CDR1 and CDR2 from the germline V gene are SGHTA and FQGTGA. CDR3 length: 13 residues. With 2 bases removed from V and 8 bases from J, the gap between germline ends came to 10 bases. The CDR3 loop reads CASSLGGADEQFF. In DNA form, the CDR3 reads TGTGCCAGCAGCTTAGGAGGGGCGGATGAGCAGTTCTTC.

This clonotype was observed at least ten times. The chain employs TRBV12-5 and TRBJ1-1; D call uncertain. The CDR3 loop spans 15 amino acids. V was pared by 2 bases and J by 9 bases, with 19 bases between. Germline lookup yields CDR1 LGHNT and CDR2 FRNRAP. Here the CDR3 reads CASGLSHTGPDKAFF. CDR3 bases: TGTGCTAGTGGTTTGTCCCACACTGGTCCAGATAAAGCTTTCTTT.

This clonotype was counted a few times. The V call is TRBV5-5, the J call TRBJ2-7; D might be TRBD2 (6 bases). V lost 2 bases, J lost 6 bases, and 12 bases lay in between. CDR1 and CDR2 (germline): SGHKS, YYEKEE (reference sequence). The CDR3 totals 13 residues. Here the CDR3 DNA reads TGTGCCAGCAGCTTCGGACTATTTGGCGAGCAGTACGTC. Protein sequence: CASSFGLFGEQYV.

This clonotype was picked up a small number of times. This chain links TRBV9 with TRBJ2-4, with 9 bases that match TRBD2. The CDR3 sequence is 16 residues long. With V trimmed by 4 bases and J by 0 bases, 5 bases remained unmatched. In germline, CDR1 is SGDLS, CDR2 YYNGEE. CDR3: CASSPLAGLAKNIQYF. As DNA, the CDR3 is TGTGCCAGCAGCCCCCTAGCGGGACTAGCCAAAAACATTCAGTACTTC.